The 26 T cell receptor beta chains below were found in one sample sequenced in a study of T cell responses to AZD1222 COVID-19 vaccine (dated by TCRdb to the early 2020s). Library preparation was by the immunoSEQ multiplex PCR assay. TCRdb mirrors the immuneACCESS table, restricted to in-frame sequences. Some clones are absent from its copies; in checked studies, under half trace to an unresolved V gene, and the reason for the others is unknown. In all, the sample holds around 120,000 clones, and around 90% of those were seen once. Approximately 1.2% of the sample goes to the ten largest clones. The sample's time point, from its label and the paper: about 28 days (+/-7) after the second vaccine dose. The sequencing used peripheral blood, collected 28 days after the second AZD1222 dose. All receptors come from an adult who received the AZD1222 COVID-19 vaccine.

This chain links TRBV5-4 with TRBJ1-6; 8 nucleotides match TRBD1. J lost 7 bases, V lost 4 bases, and 7 bases had no gene match. The germline V gene encodes CDR1 SGHNT and CDR2 YYREEE (reference sequence). This CDR3 is 15 amino acids long. The CDR3 loop reads CASSISTGANSPLHF. CDR3 bases: TGTGCCAGCAGCATCTCGACAGGGGCCAATTCACCCCTCCACTTT.

The rearrangement joins TRBV30 to TRBJ1-5, with D tentatively TRBD1 (5 bases). The CDR3 is made up of 13 amino acids. Looked up from germline, CDR1 is GTSNPN and CDR2 is SVGIG (reference sequence). V lost 5 bases to trimming and J lost 0 bases, with 8 bases between them. The CDR3 loop is CAWAGTSNQPQHF. As DNA, the CDR3 is TGTGCCTGGGCCGGGACTAGCAATCAGCCCCAGCATTTT.

The chain carries TRBV13 and TRBJ2-1; TRBD1 agrees at 9 bases. V lost 0 bases and J lost 8; bases outside the gene matches: 5. CDR1 is PRHDT, CDR2 FYEKMQ, per germline (reference sequence). CDR3 length: 15 residues. The CDR3 coding sequence is TGTGCCAGCAGCTTAGGACAGGACAGGGGTGATGAGCAGTTCTTC. Translated, it gives CASSLGQDRGDEQFF.

The V gene is TRBV19, the J gene TRBJ2-1, with a weak D call TRBD2 (5 bases). The CDR3 covers 13 residues. Germline V gene data show CDR1 as LNHDA and CDR2 as SQIVND (reference sequence). V was shortened by 3 bases and J by 8 bases, with 11 bases between the two germline ends. The CDR3 spells CASSIILAYEQFF. CDR3 DNA sequence: TGTGCCAGTAGTATCATCCTAGCTTATGAGCAGTTCTTC.

This chain connects TRBV28 to TRBJ2-2, with 8 bases lining up with TRBD2. Germline V lookup: CDR1 MDHEN, CDR2 SYDVKM. CDR3 length: 15 amino acids. V trimming: 9 bases; J trimming: 0 bases; junction bases outside the gene matches: 6. The CDR3, as DNA: TGTGCCAGTATCGTCGGGGGGGCGAACACCGGGGAGCTGTTTTTT. It specifies CASIVGGANTGELFF. The full variable domain, with the rest looked up from reference TRBV28 and TRBJ2-2, is DVKVTQSSRYLVKRTGEKVFLECVQDMDHENMFWYRQDPGLGLRLIYFSYDVKMKEKGDIPEGYSVSREKKERFSLILESASTNQTSMYLCASIVGGANTGELFFGEGSRLTVL.

The V call is TRBV19, the J call TRBJ2-7, with D possibly being TRBD2 (7 bases). The germline V gene encodes CDR1 LNHDA and CDR2 SQIVND (reference sequence). V dropped 6 bases and J dropped 5 bases, with 17 bases sitting between them. CDR3 length equals 14 residues. The CDR3 reads CASRAAGAPHEQYF. In DNA form, the CDR3 reads TGTGCCAGTAGAGCCGCGGGGGCTCCCCACGAGCAGTACTTC.

This clone turned up a few times. V and J are TRBV28 and TRBJ1-6; D is undetermined. Germline CDR1 MDHEN, CDR2 SYDVKM. The V end was cut by 1 base, the J end by 10 bases, with 11 bases between. This CDR3 has 14 amino acids. The CDR3 nucleotides are TGTGCCAGCAGTTTATTTAAAACGGACTCACCCCTCCACTTT. It translates to CASSLFKTDSPLHF.

The chain is built from TRBV6-6 and TRBJ1-5; perhaps TRBD1 as D (6 bases). From germline, CDR1 is MNHNY and CDR2 SVGAGI (reference sequence). The V end was cut by 4 bases, the J end by 4 bases, with 14 bases between. The CDR3 spans 15 residues. DNA for the CDR3: TGTGCCAGCAGTTCTGACAGGAGTGCAAATCAGCCCCAGCATTTT. Its translation: CASSSDRSANQPQHF.

The chain links TRBV2 to TRBJ2-4; D not resolved. The CDR3 covers 13 residues. Trimming took 5 bases from V and 0 from J, leaving 5 bases between them. CDR1 is SNHLY and CDR2 is FYNNEI in the germline V gene. CDR3 nucleotide sequence: TGTGCCAGCAGTCCGTCAGCCAAAAACATTCAGTACTTC. Protein: CASSPSAKNIQYF.

The V gene is TRBV6-5, the J gene TRBJ1-1, with D maybe TRBD1 (6 bases). Trimming removed 6 bases from V and 8 bases from J, with 22 bases in between. The V gene's germline CDR1 is MNHEY and CDR2 SVGAGI. The CDR3 totals 15 residues. CDR3 DNA: TGTGCCAGCAGCGGGGCAGGGGAAACCAAACCAGAAGCTTTCTTT. This encodes CASSGAGETKPEAFF.

This chain uses TRBV7-9 with TRBJ2-2; possible D gene TRBD2, 6 bases. The CDR3 has 14 amino acids. The ends were cut back, 5 bases at V and 7 bases at J, with 14 bases in the middle. CDR1 SEHNR and CDR2 FQNEAQ come from the germline V gene (reference sequence). CDR3 loop: CASSLTFGGGELFF. CDR3 DNA sequence: TGTGCCAGCAGCCTCACCTTCGGGGGCGGGGAGCTGTTTTTT.

This clone appeared a single time. The chain has TRBV5-4 and TRBJ2-2; no firm D call. Trimming left V 1 base short and J 6 bases short, with 7 bases between. The CDR3 consists of 13 residues. The germline V gene has CDR1 SGHNT and CDR2 YYREEE (reference sequence). The CDR3 coding sequence is TGTGCCAGCAGCTTGAGAGCGCCCGGGGAGCTGTTTTTT. The encoded protein is CASSLRAPGELFF.

The chain has TRBV27 and TRBJ1-1; D not certain. The V and J ends lost 5 bases and 1 base respectively, with 8 bases between them. This CDR3 region has 13 residues. CDR1 and CDR2 from the germline V gene are MNHEY and SMNVEV (reference sequence). CDR3 loop: CASSITENTEAFF. CDR3 in DNA: TGTGCCAGCAGTATCACAGAGAACACTGAAGCTTTCTTT.

The chain recombines TRBV18 with TRBJ1-5, with 11 bases lining up with TRBD1. Germline-derived CDR1 and CDR2 are KGHSH and LQKENI. The CDR3 has 16 residues. The J segment lost 5 bases and the V segment lost 3 bases, leaving 6 bases of the junction unmatched. CDR3 in DNA: TGTGCCAGCTCACCGGAAGGGACAGGGGGTTATCAGCCCCAGCATTTT. Protein sequence: CASSPEGTGGYQPQHF.

The V gene is TRBV12-3 or TRBV12-4, the J gene TRBJ2-7; maybe TRBD2 (6 bases). Deletions cut 6 bases from V and 2 bases from J, with 11 bases between. The CDR3 contains 13 residues. The DNA for the CDR3 is TGTGCCAGCAGCCGGGACTTAGCCTACGAGCAGTACTTC. It translates to CASSRDLAYEQYF.

As DNA, the CDR3 is TGTGCCAGCAGAAGACAGGGGCGGGGAGCTTTCTTT. It yields the protein CASRRQGRGAFF. The J gene is TRBJ1-1, the V gene TRBV11-3; the match to TRBD1 covers 8 bases. CDR1 and CDR2 (germline): SGHNT, YENEEA. The J segment lost 10 bases and the V segment lost 6 bases, leaving 7 bases of the junction unmatched. CDR3 length: 12 residues.

The chain combines TRBV19 with TRBJ1-1, with D maybe TRBD1 (5 bases). The V and J ends lost 3 bases and 1 base respectively, with 6 bases between them. Germline V gene sequence: CDR1 LNHDA, CDR2 SQIVND (reference sequence). The CDR3 is made up of 13 amino acids. The CDR3 DNA sequence: TGTGCCAGTAGTATGGGGGGGAACACTGAAGCTTTCTTT. Residues: CASSMGGNTEAFF.

The rearrangement links TRBV12-3 or TRBV12-4 to TRBJ1-2; TRBD1 is a possible D gene (5 bases). The CDR3 sequence is 13 residues long. V shed 6 bases and J shed 6 bases, with 14 bases lying between them. CDR3: CASRTGEANGYTF. The CDR3 bases are TGTGCCAGCAGGACGGGGGAGGCGAATGGCTACACCTTC.

This clone was detected a few times. The V call is TRBV20-1, the J call TRBJ1-2; no definite D call. CDR1 is DFQATT, CDR2 SNEGSKA, per germline (reference sequence). V was trimmed by 6 bases and J by 1 base, leaving 6 bases between them. This CDR3 is built from 11 residues. In nucleotides, the CDR3 is TGCAGTGCGGACGATAACTATGGCTACACCTTC. This translates into CSADDNYGYTF.

The J gene is TRBJ1-1, the V gene TRBV5-1; 7 bases line up with TRBD1. The CDR3 consists of 14 residues. J gave up 4 bases and V 4 bases, and 7 bases lay outside the gene matches. The germline CDR1 and CDR2 sequences are SGHRS and YFSETQ. The CDR3 DNA reads as TGCGCCAGCAGCGTACAGGGGTTGGGCACTGAAGCTTTCTTT. Protein product: CASSVQGLGTEAFF.

The chain uses TRBV28 and TRBJ1-4; TRBD1 agrees at 7 bases. With V trimmed by 5 bases and J by 5 bases, 8 bases remained unmatched. CDR1 is MDHEN and CDR2 is SYDVKM in the germline V gene. The CDR3 length is 15 residues. This CDR3 reads CASSQTTGANEKLFF. The DNA for the CDR3 is TGTGCCAGCAGTCAAACTACAGGGGCAAATGAAAAACTGTTTTTT.

This clone was counted a single time. This chain connects TRBV2 to TRBJ2-7; D is uncertain. The V end lost 4 bases, the J end lost 6 bases, and 13 bases lay between the germline ends. The V gene's germline CDR1 is SNHLY and CDR2 FYNNEI. The CDR3 runs 13 residues. The CDR3 coding sequence is TGTGCCAGCAGTGTAGGTAATGGACGCGAGCAGTACTTC. This sequence encodes CASSVGNGREQYF.

In the case of this clone: Because the CDR3 is missing its conserved closing phenylalanine or tryptophan, this is likely a read error. It is unclear where the CDR3 begins or ends on the DNA, so no DNA is shown, and the CDR3 is as TCRdb lists it. The chain uses TRBV6-5 and TRBJ1-6. Germline V CDR1 and CDR2: MNHEY, SVGAGI. Counting both end residues, the CDR3 totals 10 amino acids. The CDR3 sequence is CASSPAASSP.

The rearrangement uses TRBV27 and TRBJ2-3, with 11 bases matching TRBD2. Trimming removed 4 bases from V and 3 bases from J; junction bases left unmatched: 6. The CDR3 totals 16 residues. Germline CDR1 MNHEY, CDR2 SMNVEV (reference sequence). The CDR3 DNA sequence: TGTGCCAGCAGTTCCCCGGCTAGCGGGAGGACAGATACGCAGTATTTT. Amino acid sequence: CASSSPASGRTDTQYF.

The V gene is TRBV27, the J gene TRBJ2-1, with 12 bases identical to TRBD2. The CDR3 runs 19 residues. The V and J ends lost 6 bases and 7 bases, in that order; junction bases with no gene match: 19. CDR1 and CDR2 (germline): MNHEY, SMNVEV (reference sequence). The CDR3: CASSLTGQGTSGPTNEQFF. CDR3 nucleotides: TGTGCCAGCAGCTTGACGGGACAGGGGACTAGCGGGCCGACTAATGAGCAGTTCTTC.

The chain links TRBV5-1 to TRBJ2-1; 9 bases line up with TRBD2. J gave up 9 bases and V 0 bases, and 7 bases lay outside the gene matches. Germline V gene sequence: CDR1 SGHRS, CDR2 YFSETQ. This CDR3 has 15 amino acids. As DNA, the CDR3 is TGCGCCAGCAGCTTGGGAGCGGGAGGAGGAGGTGAGCAGTTCTTC. Translated, it gives CASSLGAGGGGEQFF.